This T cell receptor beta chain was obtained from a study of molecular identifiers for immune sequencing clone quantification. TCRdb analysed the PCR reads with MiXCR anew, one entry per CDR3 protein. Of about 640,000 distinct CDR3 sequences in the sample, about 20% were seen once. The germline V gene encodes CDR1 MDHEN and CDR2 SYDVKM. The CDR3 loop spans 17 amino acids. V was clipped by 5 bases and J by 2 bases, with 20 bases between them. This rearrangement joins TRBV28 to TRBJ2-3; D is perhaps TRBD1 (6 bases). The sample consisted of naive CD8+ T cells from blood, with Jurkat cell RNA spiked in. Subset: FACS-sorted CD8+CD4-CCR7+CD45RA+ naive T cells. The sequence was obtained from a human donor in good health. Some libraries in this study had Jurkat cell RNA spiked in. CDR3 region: CASSQGWGTPFTDTQYF. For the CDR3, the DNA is TGTGCCAGCAGTCAGGGGTGGGGGACACCATTCACAGATACGCAGTATTTT.